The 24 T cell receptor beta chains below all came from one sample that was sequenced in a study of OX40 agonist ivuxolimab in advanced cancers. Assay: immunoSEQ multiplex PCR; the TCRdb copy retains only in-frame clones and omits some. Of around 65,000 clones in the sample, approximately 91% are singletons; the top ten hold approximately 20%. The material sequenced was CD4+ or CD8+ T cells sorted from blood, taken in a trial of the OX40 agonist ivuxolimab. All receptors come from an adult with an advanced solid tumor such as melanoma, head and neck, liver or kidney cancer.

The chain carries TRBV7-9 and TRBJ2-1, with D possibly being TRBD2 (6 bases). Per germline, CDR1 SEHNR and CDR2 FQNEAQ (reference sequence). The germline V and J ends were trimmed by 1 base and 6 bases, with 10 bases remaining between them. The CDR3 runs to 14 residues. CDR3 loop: CASSLGGAGNEQFF. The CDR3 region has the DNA TGTGCCAGCAGCTTAGGGGGAGCGGGCAATGAGCAGTTCTTC.

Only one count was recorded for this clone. CDR3 coding DNA: TGTGCCAGCAGTGTTGCAGGGGCGGGGGAGCAGTACTTC. Protein sequence: CASSVAGAGEQYF. J is TRBJ2-7 and V is TRBV6-5, with D perhaps given as TRBD1 or TRBD2 (6 bases each). The CDR3 contains 13 residues. V lost 5 bases, J lost 7 bases, and 15 bases lay in between. Germline V CDR1 and CDR2: MNHEY, SVGAGI.

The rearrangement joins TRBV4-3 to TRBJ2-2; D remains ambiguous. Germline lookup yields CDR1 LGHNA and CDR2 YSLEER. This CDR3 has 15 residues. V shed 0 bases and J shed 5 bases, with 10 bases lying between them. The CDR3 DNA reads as TGCGCCAGCAGCCAAGACGCGCTTCTAACCGGGGAGCTGTTTTTT. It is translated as CASSQDALLTGELFF.

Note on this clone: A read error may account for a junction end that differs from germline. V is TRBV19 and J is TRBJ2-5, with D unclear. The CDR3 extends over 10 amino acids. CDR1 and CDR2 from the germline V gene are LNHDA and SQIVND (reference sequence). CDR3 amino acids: CACGFRFRHF. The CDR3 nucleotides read TGTGCCTGCGGCTTTCGATTCAGGCACTTC.

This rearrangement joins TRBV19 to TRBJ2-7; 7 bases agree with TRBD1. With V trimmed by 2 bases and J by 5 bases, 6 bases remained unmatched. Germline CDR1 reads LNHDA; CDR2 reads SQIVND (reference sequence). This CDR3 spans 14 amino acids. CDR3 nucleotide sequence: TGTGCCAGTAGTATATCGACAGGGCCCAACGAGCAGTACTTC. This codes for CASSISTGPNEQYF.

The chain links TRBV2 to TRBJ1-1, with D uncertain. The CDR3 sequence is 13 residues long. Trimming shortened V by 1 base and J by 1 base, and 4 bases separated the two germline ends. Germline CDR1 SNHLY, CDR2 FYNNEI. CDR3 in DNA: TGTGCCAGCAGTGAAGACAGGAACACTGAAGCTTTCTTT. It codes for CASSEDRNTEAFF.

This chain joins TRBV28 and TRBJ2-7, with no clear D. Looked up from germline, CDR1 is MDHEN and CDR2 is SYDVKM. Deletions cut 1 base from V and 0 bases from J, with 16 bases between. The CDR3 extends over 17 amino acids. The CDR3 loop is CASSLFLSDTTSYEQYF. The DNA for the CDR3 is TGTGCCAGCAGTTTATTCTTAAGCGACACTACCTCCTACGAGCAGTACTTC.

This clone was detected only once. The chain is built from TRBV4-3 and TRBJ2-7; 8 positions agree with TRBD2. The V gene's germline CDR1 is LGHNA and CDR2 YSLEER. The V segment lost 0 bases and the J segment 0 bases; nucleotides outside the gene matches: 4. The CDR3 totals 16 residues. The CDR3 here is CASSQDTSGPSYEQYF. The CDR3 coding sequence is TGCGCCAGCAGCCAAGATACTAGCGGACCCTCCTACGAGCAGTACTTC.

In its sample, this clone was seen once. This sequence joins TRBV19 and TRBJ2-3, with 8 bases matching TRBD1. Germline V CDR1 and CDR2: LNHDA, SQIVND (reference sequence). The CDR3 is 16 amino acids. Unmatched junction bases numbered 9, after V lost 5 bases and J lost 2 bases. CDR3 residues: CASSPDRGPLTDTQYF. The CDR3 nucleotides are TGTGCCAGTAGTCCCGACAGGGGCCCTCTCACAGATACGCAGTATTTT.

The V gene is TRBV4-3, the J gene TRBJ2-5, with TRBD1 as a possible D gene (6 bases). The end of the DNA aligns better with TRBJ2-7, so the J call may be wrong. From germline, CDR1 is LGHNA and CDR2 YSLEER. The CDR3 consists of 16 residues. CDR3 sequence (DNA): TGCGCCAGCAGCCAAGATCGGACAGTAGGGGCCTACGAGCAGTACTTC. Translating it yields CASSQDRTVGAYEQYF.

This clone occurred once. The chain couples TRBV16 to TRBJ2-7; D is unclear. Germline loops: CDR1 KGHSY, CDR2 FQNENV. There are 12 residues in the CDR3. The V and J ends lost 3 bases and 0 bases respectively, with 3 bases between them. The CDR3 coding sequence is TGTGCCAGCAGCCACAGCTCCTACGAGCAGTACTTC. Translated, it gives CASSHSSYEQYF.

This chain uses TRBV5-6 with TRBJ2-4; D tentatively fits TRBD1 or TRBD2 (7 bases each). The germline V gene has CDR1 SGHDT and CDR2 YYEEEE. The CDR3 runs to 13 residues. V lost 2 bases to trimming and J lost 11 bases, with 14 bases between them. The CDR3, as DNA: TGTGCCAGCAGCTTAGGGACAGCGGGATTTCAGTACTTC. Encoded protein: CASSLGTAGFQYF.

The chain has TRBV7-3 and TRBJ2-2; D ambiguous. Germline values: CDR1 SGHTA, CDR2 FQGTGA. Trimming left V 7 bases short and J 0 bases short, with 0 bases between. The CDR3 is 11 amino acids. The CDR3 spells CASTNTGELFF. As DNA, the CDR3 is TGTGCCAGCACGAACACCGGGGAGCTGTTTTTT.

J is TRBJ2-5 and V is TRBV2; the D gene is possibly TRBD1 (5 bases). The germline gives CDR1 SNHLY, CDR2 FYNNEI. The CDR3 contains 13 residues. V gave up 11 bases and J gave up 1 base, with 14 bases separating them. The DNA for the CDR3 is TGTGCCCGCCGACAGCCGATCCAAGAGACCCAGTACTTC. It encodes CARRQPIQETQYF.

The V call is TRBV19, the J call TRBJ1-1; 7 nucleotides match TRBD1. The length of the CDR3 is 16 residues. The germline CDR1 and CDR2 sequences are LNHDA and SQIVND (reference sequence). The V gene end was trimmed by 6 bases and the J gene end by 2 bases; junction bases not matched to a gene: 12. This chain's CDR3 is CASRNRDRLFNTEAFF. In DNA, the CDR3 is TGTGCCAGTAGAAACCGGGACAGACTATTCAACACTGAAGCTTTCTTT.

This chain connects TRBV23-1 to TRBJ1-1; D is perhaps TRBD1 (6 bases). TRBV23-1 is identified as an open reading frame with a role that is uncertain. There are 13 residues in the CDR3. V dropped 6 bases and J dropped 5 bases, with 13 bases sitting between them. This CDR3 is CASRKQGVTEAFF. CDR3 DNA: TGCGCCAGCAGAAAACAGGGTGTTACTGAAGCTTTCTTT.

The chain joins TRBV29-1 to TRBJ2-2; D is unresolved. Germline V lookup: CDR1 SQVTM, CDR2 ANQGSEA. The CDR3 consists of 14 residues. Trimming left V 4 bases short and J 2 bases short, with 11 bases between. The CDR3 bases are TGCAGCGTTGGACACGGTGTTAACACCGGGGAGCTGTTTTTT. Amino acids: CSVGHGVNTGELFF.

CDR3 DNA: TGTGCCAGCAGCAAACGGGAGTGGTCCGGGGAGCTGTTTTTT. Encoded protein: CASSKREWSGELFF. This chain links TRBV5-6 with TRBJ2-2; possibly TRBD2 for D (6 bases). With 4 bases removed from V and 6 bases from J, the gap between germline ends came to 13 bases. The CDR3 is 14 residues long. Per germline, CDR1 SGHDT and CDR2 YYEEEE. Drawing the rest from reference TRBV5-6 and TRBJ2-2, the complete variable domain is DAGVTQSPTHLIKTRGQQVTLRCSPKSGHDTVSWYQQALGQGPQFIFQYYEEEERQRGNFPDRFSGHQFPNYSSELNVNALLLGDSALYLCASSKREWSGELFFGEGSRLTVL.

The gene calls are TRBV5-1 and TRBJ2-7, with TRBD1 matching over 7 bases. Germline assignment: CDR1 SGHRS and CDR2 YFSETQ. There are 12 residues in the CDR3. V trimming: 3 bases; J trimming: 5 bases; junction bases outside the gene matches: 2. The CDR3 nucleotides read TGCGCCAGCAGCTATACAGGGGACGAGCAGTACTTC. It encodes CASSYTGDEQYF. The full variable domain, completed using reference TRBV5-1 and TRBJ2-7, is KAGVTQTPRYLIKTRGQQVTLSCSPISGHRSVSWYQQTPGQGLQFLFEYFSETQRNKGNFPGRFSGRQFSNSRSEMNVSTLELGDSALYLCASSYTGDEQYFGPGTRLTVT.

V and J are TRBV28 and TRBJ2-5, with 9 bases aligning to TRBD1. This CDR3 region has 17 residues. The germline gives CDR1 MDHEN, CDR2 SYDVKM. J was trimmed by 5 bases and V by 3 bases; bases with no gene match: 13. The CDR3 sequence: CASSFVFGTGIYETQYF. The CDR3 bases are TGTGCCAGCAGTTTTGTTTTTGGGACAGGGATTTACGAGACCCAGTACTTC. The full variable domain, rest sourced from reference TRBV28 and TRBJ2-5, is DVKVTQSSRYLVKRTGEKVFLECVQDMDHENMFWYRQDPGLGLRLIYFSYDVKMKEKGDIPEGYSVSREKKERFSLILESASTNQTSMYLCASSFVFGTGIYETQYFGPGTRLLVL.

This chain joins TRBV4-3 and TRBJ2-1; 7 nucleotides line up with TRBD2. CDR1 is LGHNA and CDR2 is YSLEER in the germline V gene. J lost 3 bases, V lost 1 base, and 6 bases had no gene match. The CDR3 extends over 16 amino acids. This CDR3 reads CASSQGPSGFYNEQFF. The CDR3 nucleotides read TGCGCCAGCAGCCAAGGACCTAGCGGATTCTACAATGAGCAGTTCTTC.

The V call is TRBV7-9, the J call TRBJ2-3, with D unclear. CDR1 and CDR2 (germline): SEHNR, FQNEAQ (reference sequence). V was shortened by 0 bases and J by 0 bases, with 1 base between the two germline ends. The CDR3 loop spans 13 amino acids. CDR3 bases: TGTGCCAGCAGCTTAGCCAGCACAGATACGCAGTATTTT. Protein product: CASSLASTDTQYF.

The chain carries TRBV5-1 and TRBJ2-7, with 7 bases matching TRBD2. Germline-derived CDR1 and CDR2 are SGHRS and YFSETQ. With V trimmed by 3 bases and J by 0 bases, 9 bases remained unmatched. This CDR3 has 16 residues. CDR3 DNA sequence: TGCGCCAGCAGCTGGACTAGTAGGGGTAGCTCCTACGAGCAGTACTTC. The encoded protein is CASSWTSRGSSYEQYF.

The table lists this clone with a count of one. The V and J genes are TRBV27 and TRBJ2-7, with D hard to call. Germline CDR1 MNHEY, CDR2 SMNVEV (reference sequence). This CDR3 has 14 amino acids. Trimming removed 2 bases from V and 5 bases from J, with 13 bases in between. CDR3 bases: TGTGCCAGCAGTTTAATCGGAGTCAAGGACGAGCAGTACTTC. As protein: CASSLIGVKDEQYF.